The clone carrying this TCR beta chain was counted only a few times. This was the immunoSEQ v3.0 assay at survey level. Repertoires were generated with immunoSEQ multiplex PCR, while TCRdb's copy carries only in-frame clones and drops some. The sample gives tens of thousands of clones, more than 65% of which show up once; 5.5% is in the top ten. This sample is part of a study of long-term antiretroviral therapy in people with HIV. Per germline, CDR1 MNHNS and CDR2 SASEGT. After removal of 4 bases from V and 7 bases from J, the junction contained 8 bases not matched to a gene. The CDR3 has 16 residues.

Source: unsorted PBMCs, taken 1.1 years before starting antiretroviral therapy. The chain is built from TRBV6-1 and TRBJ1-6, with 9 bases that match TRBD1. The TCR comes from a woman in her 30s with HIV. The CDR3 spells CASSGLNRGPNSPLHF. CDR3 bases: TGTGCCAGCAGTGGCCTAAACAGGGGGCCAAATTCACCCCTCCACTTT.